This T cell receptor beta chain was observed in a study of blood T cells in healthy people across ages. Primers used in a second PCR of roughly 7 to 12 cycles were a sample-barcoded 5' primer and a J-beta primer mix. One entry per CDR3 protein, called by TCRdb with MiXCR from the 5' RACE reads. The sample holds about 930,000 distinct CDR3 sequences, almost 30% seen once. The study drew donors from healthy Caucasian individuals in Russia aged about 6 to 100. Isolation of PBMCs gave at least 7 million cells per sample. Total RNA, at least 6 micrograms per sample, was extracted from PBMCs. Comments on this clonotype: The junction does not match germline at one end; this may be a read error.

The data also belong to a second study, concerning T cells of mothers and their children. That paper adds: Every mother produced more than 10 million TCR beta CDR3 reads, whereas every child provided 3 million to 3.5 million.

Sequencing was performed on blood. This TCR came from a woman aged 40 to 55 in good health.

The CDR3 loop reads CASSLVGFLINGQFF. The CDR3 DNA reads as TGTGCCAGCAGCTTAGTCGGATTTTTGATCAATGGGCAGTTCTTC. V usage is TRBV7-2 and J usage is TRBJ2-1; D gene unclear. This CDR3 is built from 15 residues. The germline gives CDR1 SGHTA, CDR2 FQGNSA.